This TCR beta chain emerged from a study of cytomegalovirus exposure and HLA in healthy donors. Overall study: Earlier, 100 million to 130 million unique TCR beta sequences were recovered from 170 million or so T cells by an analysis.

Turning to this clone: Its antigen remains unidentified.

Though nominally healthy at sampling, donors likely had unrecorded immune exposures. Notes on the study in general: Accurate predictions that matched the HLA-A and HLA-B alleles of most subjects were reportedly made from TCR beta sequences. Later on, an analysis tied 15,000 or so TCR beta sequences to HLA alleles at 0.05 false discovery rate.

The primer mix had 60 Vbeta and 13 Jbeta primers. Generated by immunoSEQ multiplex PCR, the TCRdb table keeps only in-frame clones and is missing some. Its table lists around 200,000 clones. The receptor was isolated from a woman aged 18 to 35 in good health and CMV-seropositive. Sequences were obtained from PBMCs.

The CDR3 DNA sequence: TGTGCCAGCTGGGAGATAAACACTGAAGCTTTCTTT. This encodes CASWEINTEAFF. The V call is TRBV2, the J call TRBJ1-1; D unclear. V was cut by 8 bases and J by 2 bases, with 9 bases left in between. Germline V CDR1 and CDR2: SNHLY, FYNNEI. The CDR3 runs 12 residues. Drawing the rest from reference TRBV2 and TRBJ1-1, the complete variable domain is EPEVTQTPSHQVTQMGQEVILRCVPISNHLYFYWYRQILGQKVEFLVSFYNNEISEKSEIFDDQFSVERPDGSNFTLKIRSTKLEDSAMYFCASWEINTEAFFGQGTRLTVV.